This T cell receptor (beta chain) was recovered during a study of T cell responses to AZD1222 COVID-19 vaccine. Overall study results and limits: CD4 TCRs linked to vaccination spanned spike, dominating at 160-218 and 743-854. An increase in Spike-specific TCR breadth and depth was observed after two AZD1222 doses.

Notes on this clone: Antigen unknown.

Assay: immunoSEQ multiplex PCR; the TCRdb copy retains only in-frame clones and omits some. The sample lists roughly 100,000 clones, roughly 84% occurring once. The CDR3 length is 13 residues. Germline CDR1 reads GTSNPN; CDR2 reads SVGIG (reference sequence). V lost 3 bases, J lost 2 bases, and 8 bases lay in between. Sequenced here: peripheral blood, sampled on day 0 of AZD1222 vaccination. This receptor was identified in an adult in good health. This chain joins TRBV30 and TRBJ1-5, with no clear D. The DNA of the CDR3 is TGTGCCTGGAGCTGGGAGCGCAATCAGCCCCAGCATTTT. Its protein is CAWSWERNQPQHF.